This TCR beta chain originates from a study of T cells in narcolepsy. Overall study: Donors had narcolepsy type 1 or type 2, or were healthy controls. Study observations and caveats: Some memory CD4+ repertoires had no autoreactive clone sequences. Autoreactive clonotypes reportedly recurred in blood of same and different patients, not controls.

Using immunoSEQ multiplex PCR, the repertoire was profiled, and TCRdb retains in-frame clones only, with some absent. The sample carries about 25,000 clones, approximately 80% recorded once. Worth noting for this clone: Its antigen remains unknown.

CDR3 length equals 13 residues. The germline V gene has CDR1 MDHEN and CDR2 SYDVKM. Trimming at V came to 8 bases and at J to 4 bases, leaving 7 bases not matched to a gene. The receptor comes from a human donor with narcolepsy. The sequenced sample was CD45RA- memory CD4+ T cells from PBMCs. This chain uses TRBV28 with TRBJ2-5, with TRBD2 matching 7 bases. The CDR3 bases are TGTGCCAGCCGGGGCGGGAGAGGAGAGACCCAGTACTTC. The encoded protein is CASRGGRGETQYF. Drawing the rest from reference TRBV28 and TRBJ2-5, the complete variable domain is DVKVTQSSRYLVKRTGEKVFLECVQDMDHENMFWYRQDPGLGLRLIYFSYDVKMKEKGDIPEGYSVSREKKERFSLILESASTNQTSMYLCASRGGRGETQYFGPGTRLLVL.